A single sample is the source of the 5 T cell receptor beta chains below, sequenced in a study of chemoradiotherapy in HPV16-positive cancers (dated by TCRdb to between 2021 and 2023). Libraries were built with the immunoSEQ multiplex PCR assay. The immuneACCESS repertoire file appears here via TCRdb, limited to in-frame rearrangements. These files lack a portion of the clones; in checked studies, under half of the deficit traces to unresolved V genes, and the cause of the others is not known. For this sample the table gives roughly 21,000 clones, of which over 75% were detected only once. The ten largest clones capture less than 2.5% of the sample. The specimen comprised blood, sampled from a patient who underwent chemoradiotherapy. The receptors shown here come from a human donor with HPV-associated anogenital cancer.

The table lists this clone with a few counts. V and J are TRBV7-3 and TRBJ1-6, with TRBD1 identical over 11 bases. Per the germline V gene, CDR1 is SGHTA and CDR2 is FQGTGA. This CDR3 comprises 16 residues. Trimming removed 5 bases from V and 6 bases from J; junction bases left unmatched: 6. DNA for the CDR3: TGTGCCAGCAGCAAAACCGGGACAGGGGGTAATTCACCCCTCCACTTT. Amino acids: CASSKTGTGGNSPLHF.

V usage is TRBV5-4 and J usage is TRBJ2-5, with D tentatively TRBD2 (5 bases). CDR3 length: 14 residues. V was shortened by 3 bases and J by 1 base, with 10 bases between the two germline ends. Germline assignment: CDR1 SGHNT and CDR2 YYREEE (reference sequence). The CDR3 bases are TGTGCCAGCAGCTACAAGCGGACCCAAGAGACCCAGTACTTC. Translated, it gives CASSYKRTQETQYF.

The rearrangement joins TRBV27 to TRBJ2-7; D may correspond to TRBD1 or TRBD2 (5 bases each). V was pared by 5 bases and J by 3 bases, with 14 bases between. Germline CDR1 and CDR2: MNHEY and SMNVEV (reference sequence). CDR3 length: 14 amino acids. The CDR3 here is CASSTGTPFYEQYF. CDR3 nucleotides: TGTGCCAGCAGTACCGGGACGCCTTTCTACGAGCAGTACTTC.

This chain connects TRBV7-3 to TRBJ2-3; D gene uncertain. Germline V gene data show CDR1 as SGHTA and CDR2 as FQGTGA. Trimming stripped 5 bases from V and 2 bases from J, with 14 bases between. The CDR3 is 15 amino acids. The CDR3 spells CASSTNPTLTDTQYF. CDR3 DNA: TGTGCCAGCAGCACAAACCCGACCCTCACAGATACGCAGTATTTT.

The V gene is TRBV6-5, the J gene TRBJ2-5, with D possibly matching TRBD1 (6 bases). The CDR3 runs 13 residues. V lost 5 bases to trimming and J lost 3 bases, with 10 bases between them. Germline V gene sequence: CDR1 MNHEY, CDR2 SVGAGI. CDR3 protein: CASSDPGEETQYF. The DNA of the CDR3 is TGTGCCAGCAGTGACCCAGGGGAAGAGACCCAGTACTTC.